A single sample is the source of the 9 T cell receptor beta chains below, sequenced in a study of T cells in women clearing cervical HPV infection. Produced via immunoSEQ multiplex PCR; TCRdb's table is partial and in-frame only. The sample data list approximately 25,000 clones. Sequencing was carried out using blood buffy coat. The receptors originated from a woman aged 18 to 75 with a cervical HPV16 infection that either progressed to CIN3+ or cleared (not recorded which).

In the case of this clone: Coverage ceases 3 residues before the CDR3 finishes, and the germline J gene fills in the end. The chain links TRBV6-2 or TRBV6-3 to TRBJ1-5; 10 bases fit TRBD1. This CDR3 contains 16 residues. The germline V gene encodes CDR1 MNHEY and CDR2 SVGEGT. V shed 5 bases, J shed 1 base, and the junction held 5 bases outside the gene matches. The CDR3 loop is CASSLGQGSSNQPQHF. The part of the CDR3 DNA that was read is TGTGCCAGCAGTCTGGGACAGGGGTCAAGCAATCAGCCC.

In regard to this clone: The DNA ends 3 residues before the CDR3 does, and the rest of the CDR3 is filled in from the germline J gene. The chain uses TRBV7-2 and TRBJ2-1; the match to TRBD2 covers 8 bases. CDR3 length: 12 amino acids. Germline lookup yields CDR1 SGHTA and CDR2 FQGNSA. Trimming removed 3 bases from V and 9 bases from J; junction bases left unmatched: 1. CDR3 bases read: TGTGCCAGCAGCTTTAGCGGGACTGAG. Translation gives CASSFSGTE. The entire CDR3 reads CASSFSGTEQFF.

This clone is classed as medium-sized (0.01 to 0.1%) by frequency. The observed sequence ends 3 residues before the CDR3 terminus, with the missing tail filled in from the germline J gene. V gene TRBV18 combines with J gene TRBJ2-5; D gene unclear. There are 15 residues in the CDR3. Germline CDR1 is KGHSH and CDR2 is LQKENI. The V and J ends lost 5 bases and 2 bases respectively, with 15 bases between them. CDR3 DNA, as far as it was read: TGTGCCAGCTCATTAGCATCCCAACCACAAGAGACC. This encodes CASSLASQPQET. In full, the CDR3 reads CASSLASQPQETQYF.

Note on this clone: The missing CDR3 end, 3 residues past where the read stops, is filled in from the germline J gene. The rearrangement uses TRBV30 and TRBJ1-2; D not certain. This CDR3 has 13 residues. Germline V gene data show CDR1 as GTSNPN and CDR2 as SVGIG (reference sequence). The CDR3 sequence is CAWSGRQSGGYTF. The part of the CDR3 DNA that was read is TGTGCCTGGAGCGGGAGGCAGTCGGGGGGC. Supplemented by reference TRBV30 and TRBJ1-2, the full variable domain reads SQTIHQWPATLVQPVGSPLSLECTVEGTSNPNLYWYRQAAGRGLQLLFYSVGIGQISSEVPQNLSASRPQDRQFILSSKKLLLSDSGFYLCAWSGRQSGGYTFGSGTRLTVV.

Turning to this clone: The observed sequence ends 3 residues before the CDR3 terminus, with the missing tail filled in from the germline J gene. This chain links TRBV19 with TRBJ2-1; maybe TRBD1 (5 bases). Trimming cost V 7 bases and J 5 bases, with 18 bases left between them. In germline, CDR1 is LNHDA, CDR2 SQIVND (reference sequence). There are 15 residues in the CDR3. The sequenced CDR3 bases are TGTGCCAGTACTGGCTGGCGGAAGGGGAACAATGAG. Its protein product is CASTGWRKGNNE. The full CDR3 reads CASTGWRKGNNEQFF.

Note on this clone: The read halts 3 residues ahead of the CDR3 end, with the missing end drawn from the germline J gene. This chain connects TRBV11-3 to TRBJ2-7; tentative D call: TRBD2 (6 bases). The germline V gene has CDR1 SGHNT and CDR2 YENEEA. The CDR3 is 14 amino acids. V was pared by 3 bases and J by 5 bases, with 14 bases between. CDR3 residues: CASSFRTSNNEQYF. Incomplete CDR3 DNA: TGTGCCAGCAGCTTTCGAACTAGCAACAACGAG.

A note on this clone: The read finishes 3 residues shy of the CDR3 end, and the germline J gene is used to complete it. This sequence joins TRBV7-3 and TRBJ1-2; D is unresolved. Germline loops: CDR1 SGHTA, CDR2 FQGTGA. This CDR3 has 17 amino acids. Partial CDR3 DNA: TGTGCCAGCAGCTTACAGGCTAGCGGGAGCTCCTACAATGAC. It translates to CASSLQASGSSYND. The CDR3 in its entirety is CASSLQASGSSYNDYTF.

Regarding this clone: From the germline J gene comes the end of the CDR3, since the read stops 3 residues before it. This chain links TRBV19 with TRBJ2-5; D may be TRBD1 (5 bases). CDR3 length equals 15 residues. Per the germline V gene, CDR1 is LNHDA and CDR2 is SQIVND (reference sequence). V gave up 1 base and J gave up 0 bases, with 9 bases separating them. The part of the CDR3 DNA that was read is TGTGCCAGTAGTATAGTTCGCAGGGACCAAGAGACC. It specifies CASSIVRRDQET. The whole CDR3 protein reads CASSIVRRDQETQYF.

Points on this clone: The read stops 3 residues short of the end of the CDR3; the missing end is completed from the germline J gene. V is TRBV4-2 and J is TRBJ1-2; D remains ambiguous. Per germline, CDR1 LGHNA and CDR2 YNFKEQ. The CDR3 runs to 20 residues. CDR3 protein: CASSPMTASGSIKLWETYTF. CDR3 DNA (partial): TGTGCCAGCAGCCCCATGACGGCTAGCGGGAGTATAAAGTTGTGGGAGACC.